The 18 T cell receptor beta chains in this list originate from one sample, sequenced in a study of blood T cell repertoires in COVID-19. Only in-frame clones appear in the TCRdb table, and some are missing; sequencing was by immunoSEQ multiplex PCR. Of under 85,000 clones in the sample, about three quarters are singletons; the top ten hold around 28%. Sequenced input: peripheral blood. The receptors originated from a woman of 80 years or more with active or convalescent COVID-19.

This clone has only a few counts. The J gene is TRBJ2-7, the V gene TRBV5-4, with D uncertain. Trimming shortened V by 2 bases and J by 7 bases, and 13 bases separated the two germline ends. Germline lookup yields CDR1 SGHNT and CDR2 YYREEE (reference sequence). The length of the CDR3 is 13 residues. The CDR3 DNA is TGTGCCAGCAGCTTTTCGTCCCTCGGGGAGCAGTACTTC. Its translation: CASSFSSLGEQYF. Looking up the rest from reference TRBV5-4 and TRBJ2-7 gives the full variable domain: ETGVTQSPTHLIKTRGQQVTLRCSSQSGHNTVSWYQQALGQGPQFIFQYYREEENGRGNFPPRFSGLQFPNYSSELNVNALELDDSALYLCASSFSSLGEQYFGPGTRLTVT.

The rearrangement joins TRBV4-1 to TRBJ1-2; tentative D call: TRBD1 (5 bases). The germline V gene has CDR1 MGHRA and CDR2 YSYEKL. The CDR3 is 14 residues long. V lost 1 base to trimming and J lost 1 base, with 7 bases between them. CDR3 amino acids: CASSQGGSNYGYTF. CDR3 DNA sequence: TGCGCCAGCAGCCAAGGGGGCAGTAACTATGGCTACACCTTC.

The rearrangement joins TRBV6-2 or TRBV6-3 to TRBJ1-6, with 7 bases matching TRBD1. The CDR3 has 15 residues. Germline V gene data show CDR1 as MNHEY and CDR2 as SVGEGT. Trimming at V came to 6 bases and at J to 7 bases, leaving 9 bases not matched to a gene. The CDR3 sequence is CASSPGTAKNSPLHF. The CDR3 DNA follows: TGTGCCAGCAGCCCCGGGACAGCTAAGAATTCACCCCTCCACTTT.

V and J are TRBV7-8 and TRBJ2-1; possible D gene TRBD1, 6 bases. The CDR3 consists of 15 residues. The germline V gene has CDR1 SGHVS and CDR2 FQNEAQ. V lost 4 bases and J 6 bases, leaving 16 bases between the germline ends. The CDR3 sequence is CASSSLLQGINEQFF. The CDR3 DNA is TGTGCCAGCAGCTCCCTTCTACAGGGAATCAATGAGCAGTTCTTC.

The CDR3 here is CASRPDRVNTEAFF. CDR3 nucleotide sequence: TGTGCCAGCAGACCGGACAGGGTGAACACTGAAGCTTTCTTT. The chain uses TRBV7-8 and TRBJ1-1; 8 nucleotides align to TRBD1. The CDR3 is 14 amino acids. V lost 6 bases to trimming and J lost 0 bases; unmatched junction nucleotides: 3. Germline V gene sequence: CDR1 SGHVS, CDR2 FQNEAQ.

J is TRBJ2-1 and V is TRBV6-4, with 14 bases matching TRBD2. Germline V gene data show CDR1 as MRHNA and CDR2 as SNTAGT. J lost 7 bases, V lost 2 bases, and 1 base had no gene match. This CDR3 is 15 amino acids long. CDR3 amino acids: CASSDRTSGGNEQFF. The CDR3 region has the DNA TGTGCCAGCAGTGACCGGACTAGCGGGGGGAATGAGCAGTTCTTC.

In regard to this clone: This sample also contains other DNA sequences that code for the same CDR3. The rearrangement links TRBV5-1 to TRBJ2-2; TRBD2 might be the D (7 bases). The germline V gene encodes CDR1 SGHRS and CDR2 YFSETQ. CDR3 length: 15 amino acids. Trimming took 3 bases from V and 1 from J, leaving 10 bases between them. CDR3 sequence reads: CASSWGGENTGELFF. In nucleotides, the CDR3 is TGCGCCAGCAGCTGGGGGGGCGAGAACACCGGGGAGCTGTTTTTT. Drawing the rest from reference TRBV5-1 and TRBJ2-2, the complete variable domain is KAGVTQTPRYLIKTRGQQVTLSCSPISGHRSVSWYQQTPGQGLQFLFEYFSETQRNKGNFPGRFSGRQFSNSRSEMNVSTLELGDSALYLCASSWGGENTGELFFGEGSRLTVL.

J is TRBJ1-2 and V is TRBV1; the table's D gene call, TRBD1, was not cross checked with the DNA. TRBV1 corresponds to a pseudogene. The CDR3 length is 16 residues. The CDR3 DNA reads TGCACCAGCAGCCGACAGGGCGTTAGGTTGGGAAATGACTACACCTTC. It specifies CTSSRQGVRLGNDYTF.

This clone was seen only a few times. V and J are TRBV28 and TRBJ2-7, with D possibly TRBD1 on 6 matching bases. Looked up from germline, CDR1 is MDHEN and CDR2 is SYDVKM. Between the trimmed V and J ends, which lost 4 bases and 9 bases, there was a span of 22 bases. The CDR3 is made up of 15 amino acids. The CDR3 loop reads CASSSQTSPGDGQYF. For the CDR3, the DNA is TGTGCCAGCAGTTCCCAAACATCCCCAGGGGACGGGCAGTACTTC.

This clone was counted between two and nine times. The DNA for the CDR3 is TGCGCCAGCAGCTCAAATCGGGACAGGGGAAAGAGGTCCGACACTGAAGCTTTCTTT. This translates into CASSSNRDRGKRSDTEAFF. The gene calls are TRBV5-1 and TRBJ1-1; 10 bases align to TRBD1. There are 19 residues in the CDR3. The trim removed 3 bases at V and 3 bases at J, leaving 17 bases unmatched. CDR1 is SGHRS, CDR2 YFSETQ, per germline.

This chain uses TRBV6-6 with TRBJ2-2; 7 bases are a match to TRBD2. V lost 8 bases to trimming and J lost 3 bases; unmatched junction nucleotides: 12. Germline loops: CDR1 MNHNY, CDR2 SVGAGI (reference sequence). The length of the CDR3 is 16 residues. The CDR3 nucleotides read TGTGCCAGCCTGCGGCGGGGGTCTCTCGACACCGGGGAGCTGTTTTTT. Its translation: CASLRRGSLDTGELFF.

V is TRBV5-1 and J is TRBJ1-2, with D uncertain. Germline V gene lookup returns CDR1 SGHRS and CDR2 YFSETQ. V was clipped by 2 bases and J by 2 bases, with 4 bases between them. This CDR3 has 12 amino acids. DNA for the CDR3: TGCGCCAGCAGCTTCTTCAACTATGGCTACACCTTC. It yields the protein CASSFFNYGYTF.

The chain combines TRBV28 with TRBJ2-1; a weak D match, TRBD2 (5 bases). Germline V CDR1 and CDR2: MDHEN, SYDVKM. This CDR3 spans 13 amino acids. V gave up 2 bases and J gave up 7 bases, with 9 bases separating them. The CDR3 DNA sequence: TGTGCCAGCAGTTTAGAGAGAGGGAATGAGCAGTTCTTC. As protein: CASSLERGNEQFF. Combining the CDR3 with reference TRBV28 and TRBJ2-1 gives the whole variable domain DVKVTQSSRYLVKRTGEKVFLECVQDMDHENMFWYRQDPGLGLRLIYFSYDVKMKEKGDIPEGYSVSREKKERFSLILESASTNQTSMYLCASSLERGNEQFFGPGTRLTVL.

The chain uses TRBV18 and TRBJ2-5; D is perhaps TRBD1 (6 bases). There are 14 residues in the CDR3. Germline assignment: CDR1 KGHSH and CDR2 LQKENI. The V and J ends lost 4 bases and 3 bases respectively, with 12 bases between them. CDR3 sequence: CASSLDSQEETQYF. CDR3 DNA sequence: TGTGCCAGCTCACTGGACAGTCAAGAAGAGACCCAGTACTTC.

V and J are TRBV27 and TRBJ1-1; D possibly corresponds to TRBD1 (6 bases). Germline V gives CDR1 MNHEY, CDR2 SMNVEV (reference sequence). V was pared by 0 bases and J by 6 bases, with 14 bases between. The CDR3 is 15 residues long. The CDR3 region is CASSLSTVGGAEAFF. The CDR3, as DNA: TGTGCCAGCAGTTTATCTACCGTAGGGGGTGCTGAAGCTTTCTTT.

This clone was observed a handful of times. This chain uses TRBV2 with TRBJ1-2, with D uncertain. CDR1 is SNHLY, CDR2 FYNNEI, per germline. The CDR3 extends over 14 amino acids. Trimming left V 8 bases short and J 3 bases short, with 16 bases between. Here the CDR3 reads CASQLVTSDYGYTF. For the CDR3, the DNA is TGTGCCAGCCAACTCGTGACTTCTGACTATGGCTACACCTTC.

This clone came up once. V and J are TRBV27 and TRBJ1-5; D may be TRBD1 (6 bases). CDR3 size: 16 residues. Germline V gene data show CDR1 as MNHEY and CDR2 as SMNVEV (reference sequence). The V end lost 5 bases, the J end lost 2 bases, and 16 bases lay between the germline ends. CDR3 DNA: TGTGCCAGCAGTCCCGATGGTGGGGGCGGCAATCAGCCCCAGCATTTT. This encodes CASSPDGGGGNQPQHF.

This sequence joins TRBV3-1 (or the pseudogene TRBV3-2) and TRBJ1-5; D call uncertain. CDR3 length: 16 residues. Per germline, CDR1 LGHDT and CDR2 YNNKEL (reference sequence). With 0 bases removed from V and 0 bases from J, the gap between germline ends came to 9 bases. The CDR3 sequence: CASSQENSNSNQPQHF. The CDR3 DNA follows: TGTGCCAGCAGCCAAGAGAACAGCAATAGCAATCAGCCCCAGCATTTT.